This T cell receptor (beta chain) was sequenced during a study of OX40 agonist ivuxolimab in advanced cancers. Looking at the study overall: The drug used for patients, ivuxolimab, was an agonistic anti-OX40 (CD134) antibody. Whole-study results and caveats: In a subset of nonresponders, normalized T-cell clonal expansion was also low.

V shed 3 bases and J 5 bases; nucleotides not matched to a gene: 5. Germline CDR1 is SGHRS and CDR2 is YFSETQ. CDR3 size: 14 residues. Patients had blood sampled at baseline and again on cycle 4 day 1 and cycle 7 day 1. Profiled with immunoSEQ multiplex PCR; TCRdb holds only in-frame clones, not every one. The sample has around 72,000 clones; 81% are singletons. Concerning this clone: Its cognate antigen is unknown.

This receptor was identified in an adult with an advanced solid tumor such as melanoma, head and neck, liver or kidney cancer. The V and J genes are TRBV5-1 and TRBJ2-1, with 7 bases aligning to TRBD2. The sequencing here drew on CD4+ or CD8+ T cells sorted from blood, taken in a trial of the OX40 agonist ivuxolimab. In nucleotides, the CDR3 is TGCGCCAGCAGCTCGACTAGCACCCACAATGAGCAGTTCTTC. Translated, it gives CASSSTSTHNEQFF.